The clone carrying this TCR beta chain was counted between two and nine times. CDR1 LGHNA and CDR2 YSLEER come from the germline V gene. The CDR3 contains 15 residues. Trimming shortened V by 0 bases and J by 2 bases, and 11 bases separated the two germline ends. This specimen comes from a study of cytomegalovirus exposure and HLA in healthy donors. Researchers ran the PCR with 60 Vbeta and 13 Jbeta primers. Study processing details: There were 80 million or so unique TCR beta chains by a later count, and approximately 11 million of them were shared. Clones were sequenced by immunoSEQ multiplex PCR, and TCRdb holds only the in-frame ones, with some missing. That table gives V, J and clone size, and the DNA gave D and trimming. The sample carries 130,000 or so clones, around 8.5% recorded once.

Sequenced material: PBMCs. J is TRBJ2-7 and V is TRBV4-3; D might be TRBD1 (6 bases). This sequence originates from a man aged 35 to 55 in good health and CMV-seronegative. This CDR3 is CASSQEYRAPYEQYF. The CDR3 DNA sequence: TGCGCCAGCAGCCAAGAGTACAGGGCTCCCTACGAGCAGTACTTC.